The clone carrying this T cell receptor (beta chain) has a count of ten or more. This specimen comes from a study of CD8+CD57+ T cells in acquired aplastic anemia. The study profiled TCR beta VDJ and CDR3 using genomic DNA as template. TCRdb passed the reads through MiXCR, listing each CDR3 protein once. The table lists 350,000 to 450,000 distinct CDR3 sequences, around 68% of them singletons. The CDR3 extends over 15 amino acids. Between the trimmed V and J ends, which lost 0 bases and 7 bases, there was a span of 15 bases. The germline CDR1 and CDR2 sequences are KGHSH and LQKENI. The TCR was taken from a human donor in good health, serving as a control. This chain links TRBV18 with TRBJ1-2; no definite D call. The specimen sequenced was sorted CD4+, CD8+, or CD8+CD57+ T cells (not recorded which) from PBMCs. CDR3 loop: CASSPPSERSGGYTF. The DNA for the CDR3 is TGTGCCAGCTCACCACCGTCAGAGCGTTCAGGTGGCTACACCTTC.